This TCR beta chain originates from a study of blood T cell repertoires in COVID-19. Turning to the study itself: Donors in the United States, Italy and Spain gave samples during acute or convalescent COVID-19. PBMCs, B-cell-depleted T cells, or T cells provided the cDNA or gDNA that made up the material.

Original processing notes: Amplification from reference gene primers served as the basis for estimated nucleated cell counts. Assay: immunoSEQ multiplex PCR; the TCRdb copy retains only in-frame clones and omits some. The V and J calls and the clone size are those of that table, but D and trimming were determined from the DNA. The sample contains fewer than 200,000 clones, almost 85% of which appear only once. This CDR3 is built from 13 residues. V was pared by 8 bases and J by 5 bases, with 17 bases between. The germline CDR1 and CDR2 sequences are GTSNPN and SVGIG (reference sequence). The sequence came from a woman over 75 with acute or convalescent COVID-19. The sequenced material came from peripheral blood. V and J are TRBV30 and TRBJ2-3; D is possibly TRBD2 (6 bases). CDR3 nucleotides: TGTGCCCACGGAGTCGGGAGTGGAGATACGCAGTATTTT. Residues: CAHGVGSGDTQYF.